Reported below is one T cell receptor (beta chain). Germline CDR1 LNHNV, CDR2 YYDKDF (reference sequence). The trim removed 1 base at V and 6 bases at J, leaving 2 bases unmatched. This CDR3 is built from 14 residues. At least 6 million PBMCs were isolated per sample. Samples each had at least 5 micrograms of total RNA extracted. The entry originates in a study of blood T cells in healthy people across ages. Through a sample-barcoded 5' primer and a J-beta primer mix, a second PCR was run for roughly 7 to 11 cycles. From the 5' RACE reads, TCRdb called clonotypes with MiXCR, one entry per CDR3 protein. The profile shows 1.5 million to 2 million distinct CDR3 sequences, roughly 30% of them singletons.

The chain joins TRBV15 to TRBJ2-1, with 8 bases fitting TRBD2. The TCR sequence derives from a woman in her twenties or thirties in good health. The sample was blood. This CDR3 is CATSRAREGNEQFF. CDR3 sequence (DNA): TGTGCCACCAGCAGAGCCCGGGAGGGCAATGAGCAGTTCTTC.